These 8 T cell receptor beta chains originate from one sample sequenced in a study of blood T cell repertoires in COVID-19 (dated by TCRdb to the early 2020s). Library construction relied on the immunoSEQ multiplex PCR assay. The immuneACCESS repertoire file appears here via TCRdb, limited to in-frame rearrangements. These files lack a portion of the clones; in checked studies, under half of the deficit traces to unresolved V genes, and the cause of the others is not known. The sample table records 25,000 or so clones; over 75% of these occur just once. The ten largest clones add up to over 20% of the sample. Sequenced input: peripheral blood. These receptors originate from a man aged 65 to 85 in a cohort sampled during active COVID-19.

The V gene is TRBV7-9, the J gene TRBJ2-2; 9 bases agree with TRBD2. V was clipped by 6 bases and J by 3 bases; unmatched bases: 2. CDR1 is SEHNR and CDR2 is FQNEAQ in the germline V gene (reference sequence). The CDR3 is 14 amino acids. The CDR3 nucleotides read TGTGCCAGCAGGCTAGCGGGGTACACCGGGGAGCTGTTTTTT. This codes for CASRLAGYTGELFF.

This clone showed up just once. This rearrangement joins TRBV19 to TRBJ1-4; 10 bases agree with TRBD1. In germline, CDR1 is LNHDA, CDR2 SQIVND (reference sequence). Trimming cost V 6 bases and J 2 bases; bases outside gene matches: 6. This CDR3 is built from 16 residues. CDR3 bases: TGTGCCAGTAGCCCGGGACAGGGGACCACTAATGAAAAACTGTTTTTT. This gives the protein CASSPGQGTTNEKLFF.

The CDR3 region has the DNA TGCGCCAGCCGTGCCGGGACAGATCGTCGCGGCTACACCTTC. This sequence encodes CASRAGTDRRGYTF. This chain links TRBV5-1 with TRBJ1-2; the match to TRBD1 covers 7 bases. The ends lost 7 bases at V and 8 bases at J; junction bases unmatched: 14. CDR1 is SGHRS, CDR2 YFSETQ, per germline. The CDR3 consists of 14 residues. The variable domain in full, with the rest retrieved from reference TRBV5-1 and TRBJ1-2, is KAGVTQTPRYLIKTRGQQVTLSCSPISGHRSVSWYQQTPGQGLQFLFEYFSETQRNKGNFPGRFSGRQFSNSRSEMNVSTLELGDSALYLCASRAGTDRRGYTFGSGTRLTVV.

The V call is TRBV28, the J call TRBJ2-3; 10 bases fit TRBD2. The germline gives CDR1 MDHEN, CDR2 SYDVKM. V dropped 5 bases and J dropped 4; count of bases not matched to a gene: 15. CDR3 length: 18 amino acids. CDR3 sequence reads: CASSHPGRGLASADTQYF. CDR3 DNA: TGTGCCAGCAGTCACCCAGGGAGGGGACTAGCGAGCGCAGATACGCAGTATTTT.

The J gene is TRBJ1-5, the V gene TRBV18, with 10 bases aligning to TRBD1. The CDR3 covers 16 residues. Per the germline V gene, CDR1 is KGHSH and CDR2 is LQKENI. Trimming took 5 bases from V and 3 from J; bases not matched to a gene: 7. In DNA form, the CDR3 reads TGTGCCAGCTCATCGGGGACAGGGGAATTCAATCAGCCCCAGCATTTT. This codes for CASSSGTGEFNQPQHF.

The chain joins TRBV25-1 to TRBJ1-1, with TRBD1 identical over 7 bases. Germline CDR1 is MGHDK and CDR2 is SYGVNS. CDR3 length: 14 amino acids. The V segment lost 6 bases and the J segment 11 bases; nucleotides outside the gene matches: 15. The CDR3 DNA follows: TGTGCCAGCAGCCGAGGGGTAGGGGGCGAAGGGGCTTTCTTT. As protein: CASSRGVGGEGAFF.

The CDR3: CASSHPPSAPSTDTQYF. The CDR3 DNA reads TGTGCCAGCAGCCACCCGCCTAGCGCCCCTAGCACAGATACGCAGTATTTT. The V gene is TRBV4-2, the J gene TRBJ2-3, with a tentative D call TRBD2 (6 bases). This CDR3 is built from 17 residues. The germline V gene has CDR1 LGHNA and CDR2 YNFKEQ. V lost 3 bases, J lost 0 bases, and 16 bases lay in between.

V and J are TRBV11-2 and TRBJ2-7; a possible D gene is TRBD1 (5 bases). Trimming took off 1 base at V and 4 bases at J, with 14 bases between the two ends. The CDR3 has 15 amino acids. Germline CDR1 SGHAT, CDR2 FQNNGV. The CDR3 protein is CASSLGSRQIYEQYF. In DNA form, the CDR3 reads TGTGCCAGCAGCTTAGGGTCCCGACAGATATACGAGCAGTACTTC. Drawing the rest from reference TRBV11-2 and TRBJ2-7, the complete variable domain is EAGVAQSPRYKIIEKRQSVAFWCNPISGHATLYWYQQILGQGPKLLIQFQNNGVVDDSQLPKDRFSAERLKGVDSTLKIQPAKLEDSAVYLCASSLGSRQIYEQYFGPGTRLTVT.